This is a list of T cell receptor beta chains from one sample in a study of T cell repertoires in cytomegalovirus infection. No antigen is known for these receptors. TCRdb processed the reads anew with MiXCR; each CDR3 protein has one entry. The table includes about 400,000 distinct CDR3 sequences, roughly 36% detected once. The material was cultured PBMCs, obtained from culture after CMV antigen stimulation. These receptors all stem from a human donor in good health (CMV status not recorded). Some clones in this sample may be carry-over from other donors' samples. CDR3s include the opening cysteine and the closing phenylalanine or tryptophan. The D gene is left open where the match is weak. Some rows mark clone size as missing; the rest say once, few, many or name a class of expanded clone.

size	J	V	D	DNA	CDR3
few	TRBJ1-5	TRBV7-8	-	TGTGCCAGCAGGTCAACAGGGACTTCATTAGGCAATCAGCCCCAGCATTTT	CASRSTGTSLGNQPQHF
-	TRBJ2-2	TRBV6-2/TRBV6-3	-	TGTGCCAGTAGAAGGGAGGGGGTTGGCACCGGGGAGCTGTTTTTT	CASRREGVGTGELFF
-	TRBJ2-3	TRBV4-1	-	TGCGCCAGCAGCCAAGACTACCTAGGGACGTCTAACACAGATACGCAGTATTTT	CASSQDYLGTSNTDTQYF
few	TRBJ2-7	TRBV6-1	TRBD1	TGTGCCAGCAGGAGGATAGGGACAGGAGAGGGATACGAGCAGTACTTC	CASRRIGTGEGYEQYF
-	TRBJ2-2	TRBV7-2	TRBD2	TGTGCCAGCAGCCCGGGGGGGGACACCGGGGAGCTGTTTTTT	CASSPGGDTGELFF
few	TRBJ2-1	TRBV19	-	TGTGCCAGTAGTATCCCCTCCCATGAGCAGTTCTTC	CASSIPSHEQFF
-	TRBJ1-2	TRBV4-1	-	TGCGCCAGCAGCCAAGCCGGTGGTGAGAGGGTAAACTATGGCTACACCTTC	CASSQAGGERVNYGYTF
few	TRBJ1-2	TRBV12-3/TRBV12-4	-	TGTGCCAGCAGTTTCAAGCCAGGGCTTAACTATGGCTACACCTTC	CASSFKPGLNYGYTF
few	TRBJ1-5	TRBV7-2	-	TGTGCCAGCAGTCAATACTTCCTTCAGCCCCAGCATTTT	CASSQYFLQPQHF
few	TRBJ2-7	TRBV6-1	-	TGTGCCAGCAGCCAAACATCCGGGACCGCTAGCTCCTACGAGCAGTACTTC	CASSQTSGTASSYEQYF
-	TRBJ1-4	TRBV7-6	-	TGTGCCAGCAGCTTAGAGGGAGGGACTGCAACTAATGAAAAACTGTTTTTT	CASSLEGGTATNEKLFF
many	TRBJ2-7	TRBV7-2	-	TGTGCCAGCAGCTTAGTTATATCCCCCTACGAGCAGTACTTC	CASSLVISPYEQYF
few	TRBJ2-5	TRBV9	TRBD2	TGTGCCAGCAGCTATTCGGGAGGTTCAGAGACCCAGTACTTC	CASSYSGGSETQYF
few	TRBJ2-3	TRBV10-3	-	TGTGCCACCCGAGCCCAAGATACGCAGTATTTT	CATRAQDTQYF
-	TRBJ2-1	TRBV6-6	-	TGTGCCAGCATAGGGCTAGTATCCTACAATGAGCAGTTCTTC	CASIGLVSYNEQFF
-	TRBJ2-4	TRBV7-9	-	TGTGCCAGCAGCTCATCCCCTTACATTCAGTACTTC	CASSSSPYIQYF
-	TRBJ2-1	TRBV6-2/TRBV6-3	-	TGTGCCAGCACCTTCAGGGGGGGTCGAGAGCAGTTCTTC	CASTFRGGREQFF
few	TRBJ2-1	TRBV10-3	-	TGTGCCATCAGTGAGAGTAGGGAGCAGCAGTTCTTC	CAISESREQQFF
-	TRBJ2-6	TRBV6-5	TRBD2	TGTGCCAGCAGACCAAACAGCATGGGAGGGGTTGAATATGGGGCCAACGTCCTGACTTTC	CASRPNSMGGVEYGANVLTF
few	TRBJ2-3	TRBV7-9	-	TGTGCCAGCGGTCAAGGGGCATACTCAGATACGCAGTATTTT	CASGQGAYSDTQYF
-	TRBJ2-1	TRBV4-2	TRBD2	TGTGCCAGCAGCCGCGGGACTAGCGGGCCCCCCAATGAGCAGTTCTTC	CASSRGTSGPPNEQFF
-	TRBJ2-7	TRBV30	TRBD2	TGTGCGGCGGGGGGCCCGTCGGGGTACGAGCAGTACTTC	CAAGGPSGYEQYF
once	TRBJ2-2	TRBV18	TRBD2	TGTGCCAGCTCACCTCAAAGCGGGGCCACCGGGGAGCTGTTTTTT	CASSPQSGATGELFF
-	TRBJ2-1	TRBV19	TRBD2	TGTGCCAGTAGAAAGCCGGGACTAGCGGGAAATGAGCAGTTCTTC	CASRKPGLAGNEQFF
few	TRBJ2-3	TRBV24-1	TRBD2	TGTGCCACCAGTCCCTCAGCGGGAGGCACAGATACGCAGTATTTT	CATSPSAGGTDTQYF
few	TRBJ2-1	TRBV12-3/TRBV12-4	-	TGTGCCAGCAGTTTTTACGGGAGCGAGGATGAGCAGTTCTTC	CASSFYGSEDEQFF
-	TRBJ2-1	TRBV5-1	-	TGCGCCAGCAGCCCTCGCCCATTCCAACACGAGCAGTTCTTC	CASSPRPFQHEQFF
many	TRBJ2-1	TRBV7-2	-	TGTGCCAGCAGCCGCCTACAGCCCAATGAGCAGTTCTTC	CASSRLQPNEQFF
few	TRBJ2-1	TRBV19	-	TGTGCCGCAGGGACCCTATCTGATGAGCAGTTCTTC	CAAGTLSDEQFF
-	TRBJ1-5	TRBV28	TRBD1	TGTGCCAGCAGTCCTGGACAGGGCAGTCAGCCCCAGCATTTT	CASSPGQGSQPQHF
-	TRBJ2-1	TRBV6-2/TRBV6-3	-	TGTGCCAGCAGCCCCACTACAGGGATCGAGCAGTTCTTC	CASSPTTGIEQFF
few	TRBJ2-7	TRBV7-2	TRBD2	TGTGCCAGCAGCTCCGCGGGGGGGGGGACCCTTCCCTACGAGCAGTACTTC	CASSSAGGGTLPYEQYF
-	TRBJ2-1	TRBV7-9	-	TGTGCCAGCAGCTTCGGGAGAGAGGATGAGCAGTTCTTC	CASSFGREDEQFF
many	TRBJ1-2	TRBV7-2	TRBD1	TGTGCCAGCAGCGACAGGGGGCCTAACTATGGCTACACCTTC	CASSDRGPNYGYTF
-	TRBJ2-5	TRBV2	-	TGTGCCAGCAGCGAGAAAGAGACCCAGTACTTC	CASSEKETQYF
-	TRBJ2-3	TRBV5-8	-	TGTGCCAGCAGCTTCCGGGACTCCCAAAGACTGACGCAGTATTTT	CASSFRDSQRLTQYF
-	TRBJ2-1	TRBV30	-	TGTGCCTGGAGTGGGATGGTTAAGTACAATGAGCAGTTCTTC	CAWSGMVKYNEQFF
once	TRBJ2-7	TRBV6-8	TRBD2	TGTGCCAGCAGTTACTCGACGCATGGGAGGGCCCACGAGCAGTACTTC	CASSYSTHGRAHEQYF
few	TRBJ1-2	TRBV20-1	TRBD1	TGCAGTGCTAGAGATCCGGAGGGGGCTGGCGGCTACACCTTC	CSARDPEGAGGYTF
-	TRBJ2-7	TRBV29-1	TRBD1	TGCAGCGTTTACGGACAGGGGACCTACGAGCAGTACTTC	CSVYGQGTYEQYF
few	TRBJ2-2	TRBV12-3/TRBV12-4	-	TGTGCCAGCAAGGCCTCTGCGGACACCGGGGAGCTGTTTTTT	CASKASADTGELFF
-	TRBJ2-1	TRBV6-6	-	TGTGCCAGCAGTTACAGAACCTACAATGAGCAGTTCTTC	CASSYRTYNEQFF
few	TRBJ2-1	TRBV14	-	TGTGCCAGCAGCCAAGTACGGGGAGGTGAGCAGTTCTTC	CASSQVRGGEQFF
few	TRBJ2-6	TRBV29-1	-	TGCAGCGATCTTAGGGCGGGCTCTGGGGCCAACGTCCTGACTTTC	CSDLRAGSGANVLTF
-	TRBJ2-1	TRBV10-3	TRBD2	TGTGCCATCAGTGACCGGACTAGCGGGGGAAATGAGCAGTTCTTC	CAISDRTSGGNEQFF
-	TRBJ2-7	TRBV2	-	TGTGCCAGCACCCTGGAAGGGGGCTCCTACGAGCAGTACTTC	CASTLEGGSYEQYF
-	TRBJ1-5	TRBV12-5	-	TGTGCTAGTGGTTTAAGCCGGGGCTCAAAGTACCAGCCCCAGCATTTT	CASGLSRGSKYQPQHF
-	TRBJ2-7	TRBV12-3/TRBV12-4	TRBD2	TGTGCCAGCAGTTTAGGCGGGAGCGCCGAGCAGTACTTC	CASSLGGSAEQYF
-	TRBJ1-1	TRBV11-2	-	TGTGCCAGCAGCTTAGAGGGGGCGGCGGGCACTGAAGCTTTCTTT	CASSLEGAAGTEAFF
few	TRBJ2-7	TRBV19	TRBD2	TGTGCCAGTAGTACCCGGACTAGCGGGAGCCACGAGCAGTACTTC	CASSTRTSGSHEQYF
-	TRBJ2-3	TRBV27	TRBD2	TGTGCCAGCAGTCTCCCGGGAGGGCCAAGAAAAGGATCCACAGATACGCAGTATTTT	CASSLPGGPRKGSTDTQYF
few	TRBJ2-1	TRBV19	-	TGTGCCAGTAGTATAAGGGGCAGGGGATTTTACAATGAGCAGTTCTTC	CASSIRGRGFYNEQFF
-	TRBJ1-5	TRBV6-2/TRBV6-3	TRBD1	TGTGCCAGCCGGACAGGGGGATCCAATCAGCCCCAGCATTTT	CASRTGGSNQPQHF
few	TRBJ2-1	TRBV7-2	TRBD1	TGTGCCAGCAGCGTAATCCGGGACAGGGTCGGAAATGAGCAGTTCTTC	CASSVIRDRVGNEQFF
few	TRBJ2-5	TRBV12-3/TRBV12-4	-	TGTGCCAGCAGTTTTTCCCAGGGGACGGAGACCCAGTACTTC	CASSFSQGTETQYF
-	TRBJ1-2	TRBV7-2	TRBD1	TGTGCCAGCAGCGCTACAGGGGAGGGCTACACCTTC	CASSATGEGYTF
-	TRBJ1-5	TRBV28	TRBD1	TGTGCCAGCAGTAAGGACAGGGGAGGGTATCAGCCCCAGCATTTT	CASSKDRGGYQPQHF
few	TRBJ1-6	TRBV6-2/TRBV6-3	TRBD1	TGTGCCAGCAGACAGGGGACGAGTTCACCCCTCCACTTT	CASRQGTSSPLHF